The text below deals with one TCR beta chain. Data came from immunoSEQ multiplex PCR; TCRdb stores just in-frame clones and leaves some out. The sample yields 1.4 million or so clones, around 98.5% seen once. This sample was included in a study of shared clonotypes between healthy human individuals. CDR1 is SNHLY, CDR2 FYNNEI, per germline. V dropped 7 bases and J dropped 9; count of bases not matched to a gene: 3. The CDR3 loop spans 11 amino acids. The rearrangement uses TRBV2 and TRBJ2-1; the match to TRBD2 covers 7 bases. This sequence originates from a man younger than 45 in good health. The sequenced sample consisted of naive CD4+ T cells sorted from blood. Subset reported: CD45RA+ positively selected. CDR3 DNA: TGTGCCAGCAACAGCGGGATTGAGCAGTTCTTC. Protein product: CASNSGIEQFF.